In its sample, the clone carrying this TCR beta chain was seen a few times. The antigen is undetermined. This entry is derived from a study of T cell repertoires in cytomegalovirus infection. Study-wide results and caveats: Frequencies of public TCR beta families were cumulated, and this identified carriers of CMV plus the relevant HLA.

TCRdb analysed the reads with MiXCR anew, one entry per CDR3 protein. Of nearly 700,000 distinct CDR3 sequences in the sample, around 30% were seen once. V lost 0 bases, J lost 6 bases, and 15 bases lay in between. Per the germline V gene, CDR1 is MGHRA and CDR2 is YSYEKL. This CDR3 spans 16 amino acids. The rearrangement joins TRBV4-1 to TRBJ2-1; no reliable D call. This sequence originates from a human donor in good health (CMV status not recorded). Some clones in this sample may be carry-over from other donors' samples. The sequences come from cultured PBMCs, collected from culture after CMV antigen stimulation. CDR3 residues: CASSQEGGAPSNEQFF. In DNA form, the CDR3 reads TGCGCCAGCAGCCAAGAAGGTGGAGCCCCCAGCAATGAGCAGTTCTTC.